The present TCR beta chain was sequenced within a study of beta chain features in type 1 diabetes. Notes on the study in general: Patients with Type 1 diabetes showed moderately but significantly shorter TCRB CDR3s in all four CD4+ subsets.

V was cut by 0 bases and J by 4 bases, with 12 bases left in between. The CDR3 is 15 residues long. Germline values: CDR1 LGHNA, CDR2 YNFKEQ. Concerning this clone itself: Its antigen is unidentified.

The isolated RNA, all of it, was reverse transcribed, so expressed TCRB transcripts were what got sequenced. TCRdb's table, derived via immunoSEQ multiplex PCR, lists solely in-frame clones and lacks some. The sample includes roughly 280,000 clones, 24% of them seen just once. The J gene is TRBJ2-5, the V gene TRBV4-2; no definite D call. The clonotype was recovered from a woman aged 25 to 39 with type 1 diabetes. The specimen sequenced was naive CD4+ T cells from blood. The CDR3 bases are TGTGCCAGCAGCCAAGATGCGGAAAGAGGAGAGACCCAGTACTTC. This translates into CASSQDAERGETQYF.